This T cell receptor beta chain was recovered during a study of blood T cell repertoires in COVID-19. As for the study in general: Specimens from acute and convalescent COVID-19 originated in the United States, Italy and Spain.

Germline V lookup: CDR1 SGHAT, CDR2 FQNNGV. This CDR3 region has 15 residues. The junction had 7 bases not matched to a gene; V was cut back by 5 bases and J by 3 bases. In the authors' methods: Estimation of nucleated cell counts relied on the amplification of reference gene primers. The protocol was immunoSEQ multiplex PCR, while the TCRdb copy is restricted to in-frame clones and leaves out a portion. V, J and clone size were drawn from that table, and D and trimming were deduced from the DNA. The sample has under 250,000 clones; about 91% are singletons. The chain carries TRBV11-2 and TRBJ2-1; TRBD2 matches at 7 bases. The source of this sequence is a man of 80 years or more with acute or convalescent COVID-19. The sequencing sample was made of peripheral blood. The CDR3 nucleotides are TGTGCCAGCAGCCCCCTGACGGGGGGCTACAATGAGCAGTTCTTC. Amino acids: CASSPLTGGYNEQFF.